This T cell receptor (beta chain) was captured by sequencing in a study of blood T cell repertoires in COVID-19. Per the germline V gene, CDR1 is LNHDA and CDR2 is SQIVND (reference sequence). This CDR3 is 17 amino acids long. V dropped 4 bases and J dropped 3; count of bases not matched to a gene: 13. Original handling: Cell counts per sample came from amplifying reference gene primers. The assay was immunoSEQ multiplex PCR, and TCRdb's table has in-frame clones only and misses some. The V and J calls and clone size come from that table; D and trimming were worked out from the DNA. The data show 50,000 to 60,000 clones, roughly 91% seen once.

The chain recombines TRBV19 with TRBJ1-1, with TRBD1 matching over 8 bases. The clonotype was recovered from a human donor in a cohort sampled during active COVID-19. Sequencing was done on a sample of peripheral blood. The CDR3 here is CASSKIRGQGVYTEAFF. The CDR3 DNA is TGTGCCAGTAGTAAGATTCGAGGACAGGGTGTTTACACTGAAGCTTTCTTT.